This entry describes one T cell receptor (beta chain). The antigen is undetermined. The unexposed donors gave CD4+ T cells in about 2010-2019, prior to COVID-19. After about ten days of culture, CD4+ T cells were isolated. The data originate from a study of CD4 T cells in relation to SARS-CoV-2 and coronaviruses. This table comes from immunoSEQ multiplex PCR, and its TCRdb copy is limited to in-frame clones, with some not included. The sample yields under 25,000 clones, around 80% seen once. The receptor's source is a human donor in good health. The material sequenced was CD4+ T cells from PBMCs, cultured in vitro.

Here the CDR3 reads CASGRGNQPQHF. The CDR3 DNA sequence: TGTGCCAGCGGCAGGGGCAATCAGCCCCAGCATTTT. The chain links TRBV7-8 to TRBJ1-5, with TRBD1 as a possible D gene (5 bases). Per germline, CDR1 SGHVS and CDR2 FQNEAQ. There are 12 residues in the CDR3. The V end lost 8 bases, the J end lost 2 bases, and 7 bases lay between the germline ends.